Below, 13 T cell receptor beta chains from the same sample are listed, as sequenced in a study of cytomegalovirus exposure and HLA in healthy donors. PCR involved 60 Vbeta and 13 Jbeta primers. TCRdb's copy holds only in-frame clones and misses some; the assay was immunoSEQ multiplex PCR. The sample gives around 180,000 clones, around nine tenths of which show up once; roughly 1.8% is in the top ten. What was sequenced was PBMCs. The receptors here all came from a woman in her late teens or twenties in good health and CMV-seronegative.

The V gene is TRBV10-1, the J gene TRBJ2-5, with 7 bases that match TRBD1. The germline CDR1 and CDR2 sequences are WNHNN and SYGVQD (reference sequence). The CDR3 runs to 16 residues. V shed 0 bases and J 1 base; nucleotides not matched to a gene: 5. The CDR3 region is CASSESGTEFQETQYF. For the CDR3, the DNA is TGCGCCAGCAGTGAGTCGGGGACAGAGTTCCAAGAGACCCAGTACTTC.

The chain links TRBV7-2 to TRBJ2-5; no firm D call. Looked up from germline, CDR1 is SGHTA and CDR2 is FQGNSA. The CDR3 totals 14 residues. Trimming cost V 5 bases and J 1 base, with 11 bases left between them. In nucleotides, the CDR3 is TGTGCCAGCAGCCCCGAGATCCGCCAAGAGACCCAGTACTTC. Residues: CASSPEIRQETQYF.

This chain uses TRBV7-8 with TRBJ2-1; perhaps TRBD1 as D (6 bases). Germline loops: CDR1 SGHVS, CDR2 FQNEAQ. There are 13 residues in the CDR3. V dropped 5 bases and J dropped 13 bases, with 18 bases sitting between them. CDR3 region: CASSATPNREQFF. In nucleotides, the CDR3 is TGTGCCAGCAGCGCAACACCCAACAGGGAACAGTTCTTC.

This rearrangement joins TRBV4-2 to TRBJ2-5; TRBD2 matches at 14 bases. Germline V gene lookup returns CDR1 LGHNA and CDR2 YNFKEQ. The CDR3 consists of 15 residues. J was trimmed by 4 bases and V by 4 bases; bases with no gene match: 2. The CDR3 here is CASSPGTSGRETQYF. The CDR3, as DNA: TGTGCCAGCAGCCCCGGGACTAGCGGGAGAGAGACCCAGTACTTC.

The gene calls are TRBV18 and TRBJ1-4, with TRBD1 matching over 9 bases. Unmatched junction bases numbered 3, after V lost 4 bases and J lost 6 bases. The CDR3 is 14 amino acids. Germline V gene sequence: CDR1 KGHSH, CDR2 LQKENI. CDR3 in DNA: TGTGCCAGCTCACTGGGACAGGGAGATGAAAAACTGTTTTTT. Amino acid sequence: CASSLGQGDEKLFF.

This clone was found a few times. The rearrangement links TRBV4-1 to TRBJ1-5, with TRBD1 matching 7 bases. The length of the CDR3 is 16 residues. Germline lookup yields CDR1 MGHRA and CDR2 YSYEKL. V gave up 0 bases and J gave up 3 bases; unmatched junction bases: 5. Here the CDR3 DNA reads TGCGCCAGCAGCCAAGATCCGGGACAGTACAATCAGCCCCAGCATTTT. It yields the protein CASSQDPGQYNQPQHF.

This chain uses TRBV6-6 with TRBJ2-2; a possible D gene is TRBD2 (7 bases). From germline, CDR1 is MNHNY and CDR2 SVGAGI (reference sequence). V was trimmed by 8 bases and J by 3 bases, leaving 10 bases between them. The CDR3 contains 13 residues. The CDR3 nucleotides read TGTGCCAGCGGGGGGGCGGACACCGGGGAGCTGTTTTTT. Its translation: CASGGADTGELFF.

This clone was observed a single time. The genes are TRBV5-1 and TRBJ2-7; TRBD1 might be the D (6 bases). This CDR3 has 15 amino acids. The V gene lost 2 bases and the J gene lost 5 bases, with 17 bases spanning the gap. Looked up from germline, CDR1 is SGHRS and CDR2 is YFSETQ. CDR3 amino acids: CASSLQGYLNNEQYF. The CDR3 DNA is TGCGCCAGCAGCTTACAGGGATACTTAAACAACGAGCAGTACTTC.

Written as DNA, the CDR3 is TGTGCCAGCAGTGAAATATCTTGGGGCTTCCTCGGGGAGACCCAGTACTTC. Its translation is CASSEISWGFLGETQYF. The chain links TRBV2 to TRBJ2-5, with a weak D call TRBD1 (5 bases). CDR1 SNHLY and CDR2 FYNNEI come from the germline V gene. V lost 2 bases and J lost 5, with 21 bases in between. The CDR3 is 17 residues long.

The genes are TRBV28 and TRBJ2-7; possibly TRBD2 for D (5 bases). Germline CDR1 is MDHEN and CDR2 is SYDVKM. Deletions cut 3 bases from V and 9 bases from J, with 12 bases between. The CDR3 contains 12 residues. The CDR3 protein is CASSFEDGGQYF. The DNA of the CDR3 is TGTGCCAGCAGTTTTGAGGACGGAGGGCAGTACTTC.

Written as DNA, the CDR3 is TGTGCCACCCGTGGACAGGGGGCCGGCAATGAGCAGTTCTTC. It translates to CATRGQGAGNEQFF. This chain links TRBV7-2 with TRBJ2-1; 11 nucleotides line up with TRBD1. The germline V gene encodes CDR1 SGHTA and CDR2 FQGNSA. The CDR3 runs to 14 residues. The ends lost 10 bases at V and 6 bases at J; junction bases unmatched: 8.

In the case of this clone: This CDR3 is also generated by other DNA sequences in the sample. The gene calls are TRBV5-1 and TRBJ2-6; D is uncertain. From germline, CDR1 is SGHRS and CDR2 YFSETQ. The CDR3 extends over 14 amino acids. The ends were cut back, 2 bases at V and 1 base at J, with 4 bases in the middle. The chain's CDR3 is CASSFSSGANVLTF. The CDR3 DNA sequence: TGCGCCAGCAGCTTTAGTTCTGGGGCCAACGTCCTGACTTTC.

This rearrangement joins TRBV5-8 to TRBJ2-7; possibly TRBD2 for D (5 bases). This CDR3 has 14 amino acids. Germline assignment: CDR1 SGHTS and CDR2 YDEGEE. Trimming removed 0 bases from V and 1 base from J, with 8 bases in between. CDR3 sequence reads: CASSLVGGSYEQYF. CDR3 coding DNA: TGTGCCAGCAGCTTGGTAGGCGGGTCCTACGAGCAGTACTTC.